The source of this T cell receptor beta chain is a study of CD8+ T cells in alopecia areata. Study-wide background: Among treated patients, oral tofacitinib was administered at 5 to 10 mg twice daily.

As to treatment: oral pan-JAK inhibitor, 5-10 mg twice daily. Alopecia areata patients provided lesional scalp punch biopsies and peripheral blood. This CDR3 contains 13 residues. CDR1 SGHRS and CDR2 YFSETQ come from the germline V gene. V lost 3 bases, J lost 6 bases, and 6 bases stayed unmatched. The sequencing template was cDNA reverse transcribed from extracted RNA. The table came from immunoSEQ multiplex PCR; TCRdb's copy has only in-frame clones and leaves some out. The table shows a few hundred thousand clones, with roughly two fifths occurring only once. Material: CD4+ T cells sorted from blood, obtained between weeks 30 and 35, from a patient treated with tofacitinib. The chain is built from TRBV5-1 and TRBJ2-7; TRBD1 matches at 7 bases. The receptor was isolated from a human donor with alopecia areata. For the CDR3, the DNA is TGCGCCAGCAGCTGGTCCGGGACAGTCGAGCAGTACTTC. Protein sequence: CASSWSGTVEQYF.